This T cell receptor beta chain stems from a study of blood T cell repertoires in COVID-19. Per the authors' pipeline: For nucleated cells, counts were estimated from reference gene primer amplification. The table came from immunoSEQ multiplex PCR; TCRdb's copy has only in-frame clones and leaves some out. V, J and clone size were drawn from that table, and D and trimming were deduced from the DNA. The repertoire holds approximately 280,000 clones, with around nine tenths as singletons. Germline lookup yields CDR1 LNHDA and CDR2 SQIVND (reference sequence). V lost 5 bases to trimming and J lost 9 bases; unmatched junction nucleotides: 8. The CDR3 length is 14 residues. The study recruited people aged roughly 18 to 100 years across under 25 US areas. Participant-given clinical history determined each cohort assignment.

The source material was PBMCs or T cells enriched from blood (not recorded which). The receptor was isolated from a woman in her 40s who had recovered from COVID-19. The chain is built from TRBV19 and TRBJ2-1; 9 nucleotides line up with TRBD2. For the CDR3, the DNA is TGTGCCAGTAGTGCCCTATCTAGCGGGACTGAGCAGTTCTTC. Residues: CASSALSSGTEQFF.